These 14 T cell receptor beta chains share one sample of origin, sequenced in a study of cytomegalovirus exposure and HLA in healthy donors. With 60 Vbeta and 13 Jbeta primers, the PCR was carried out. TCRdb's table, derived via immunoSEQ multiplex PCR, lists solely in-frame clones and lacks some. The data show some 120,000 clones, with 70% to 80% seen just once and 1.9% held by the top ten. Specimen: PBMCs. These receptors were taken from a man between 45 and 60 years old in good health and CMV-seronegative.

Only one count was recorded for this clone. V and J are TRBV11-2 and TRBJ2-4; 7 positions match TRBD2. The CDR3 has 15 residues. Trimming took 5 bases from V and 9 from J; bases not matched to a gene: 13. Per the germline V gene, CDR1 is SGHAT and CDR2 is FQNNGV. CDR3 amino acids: CASSPLRTSGAIQYF. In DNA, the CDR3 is TGTGCCAGCAGCCCTCTTAGGACCAGCGGGGCCATTCAGTACTTC.

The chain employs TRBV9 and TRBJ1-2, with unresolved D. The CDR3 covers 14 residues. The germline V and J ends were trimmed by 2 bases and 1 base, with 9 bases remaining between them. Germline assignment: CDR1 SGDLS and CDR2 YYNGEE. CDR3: CASSVATSNYGYTF. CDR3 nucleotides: TGTGCCAGCAGCGTGGCAACCAGTAACTATGGCTACACCTTC.

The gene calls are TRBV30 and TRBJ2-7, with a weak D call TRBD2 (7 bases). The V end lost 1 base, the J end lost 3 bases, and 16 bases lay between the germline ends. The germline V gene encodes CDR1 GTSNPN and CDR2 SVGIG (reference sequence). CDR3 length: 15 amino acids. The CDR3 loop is CAWSDKTGGRYEQYF. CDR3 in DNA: TGTGCCTGGAGTGATAAAACGGGGGGCCGCTACGAGCAGTACTTC.

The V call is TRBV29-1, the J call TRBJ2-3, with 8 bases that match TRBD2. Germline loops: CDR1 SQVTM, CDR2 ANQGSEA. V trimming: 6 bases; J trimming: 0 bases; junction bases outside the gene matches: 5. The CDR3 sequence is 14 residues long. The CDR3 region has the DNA TGCAGCGTCAAAAGCGGGGGTAGCACAGATACGCAGTATTTT. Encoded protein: CSVKSGGSTDTQYF.

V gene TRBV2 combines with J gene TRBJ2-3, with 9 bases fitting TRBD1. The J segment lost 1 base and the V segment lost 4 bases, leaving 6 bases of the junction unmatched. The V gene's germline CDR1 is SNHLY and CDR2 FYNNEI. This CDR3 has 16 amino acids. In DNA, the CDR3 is TGTGCCAGCAGTGGGGGGACAGGGCTAGGCACAGATACGCAGTATTTT. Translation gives CASSGGTGLGTDTQYF. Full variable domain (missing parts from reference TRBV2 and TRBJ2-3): EPEVTQTPSHQVTQMGQEVILRCVPISNHLYFYWYRQILGQKVEFLVSFYNNEISEKSEIFDDQFSVERPDGSNFTLKIRSTKLEDSAMYFCASSGGTGLGTDTQYFGPGTRLTVL.

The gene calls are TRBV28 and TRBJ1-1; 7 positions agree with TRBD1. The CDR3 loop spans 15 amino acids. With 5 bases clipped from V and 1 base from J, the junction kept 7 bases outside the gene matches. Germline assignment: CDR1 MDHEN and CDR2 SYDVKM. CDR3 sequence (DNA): TGTGCCAGCAGTCCAAGAGGGGGCCGGAACACTGAAGCTTTCTTT. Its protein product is CASSPRGGRNTEAFF.

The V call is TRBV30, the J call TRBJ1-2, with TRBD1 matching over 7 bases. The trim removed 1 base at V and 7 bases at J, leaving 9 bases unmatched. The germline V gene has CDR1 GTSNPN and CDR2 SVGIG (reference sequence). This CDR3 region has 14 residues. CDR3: CAWSATGAEGGYTF. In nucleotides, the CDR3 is TGTGCCTGGAGTGCTACAGGGGCTGAAGGTGGCTACACCTTC. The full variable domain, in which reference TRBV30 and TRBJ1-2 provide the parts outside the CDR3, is SQTIHQWPATLVQPVGSPLSLECTVEGTSNPNLYWYRQAAGRGLQLLFYSVGIGQISSEVPQNLSASRPQDRQFILSSKKLLLSDSGFYLCAWSATGAEGGYTFGSGTRLTVV.

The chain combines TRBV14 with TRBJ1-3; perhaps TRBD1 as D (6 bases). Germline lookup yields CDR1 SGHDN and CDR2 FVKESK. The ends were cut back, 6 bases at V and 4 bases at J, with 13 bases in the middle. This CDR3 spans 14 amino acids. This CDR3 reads CASRLQGNGNTIYF. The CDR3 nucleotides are TGTGCCAGCAGACTACAGGGAAACGGAAACACCATATATTTT.

The CDR3 protein is CASSGTGNQPQHF. The CDR3 DNA follows: TGTGCCAGTTCCGGGACAGGCAATCAGCCCCAGCATTTT. V usage is TRBV7-2 and J usage is TRBJ1-5; 7 nucleotides match TRBD1. There are 13 residues in the CDR3. With V trimmed by 9 bases and J by 2 bases, 4 bases remained unmatched. Germline V gives CDR1 SGHTA, CDR2 FQGNSA.

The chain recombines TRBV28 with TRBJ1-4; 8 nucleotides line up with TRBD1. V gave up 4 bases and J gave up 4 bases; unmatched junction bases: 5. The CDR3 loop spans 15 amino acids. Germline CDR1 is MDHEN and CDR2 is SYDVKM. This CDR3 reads CASSSPGGNNEKLFF. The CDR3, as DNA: TGTGCCAGCAGTTCCCCAGGGGGCAATAATGAAAAACTGTTTTTT.

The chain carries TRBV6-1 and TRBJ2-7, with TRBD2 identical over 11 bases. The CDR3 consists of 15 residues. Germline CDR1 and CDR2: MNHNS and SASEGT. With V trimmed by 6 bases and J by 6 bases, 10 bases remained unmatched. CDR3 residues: CASRATSGAPSEQYV. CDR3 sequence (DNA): TGTGCCAGCAGGGCGACTAGCGGGGCCCCGTCCGAGCAGTACGTC.

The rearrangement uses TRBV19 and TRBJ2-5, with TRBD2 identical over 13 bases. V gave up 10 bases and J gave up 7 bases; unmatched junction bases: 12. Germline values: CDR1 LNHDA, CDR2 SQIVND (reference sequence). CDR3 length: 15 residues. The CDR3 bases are TGTGCCACCGCGGGACTAGCGGGGACCACCGGGACCCAGTACTTC. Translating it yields CATAGLAGTTGTQYF.

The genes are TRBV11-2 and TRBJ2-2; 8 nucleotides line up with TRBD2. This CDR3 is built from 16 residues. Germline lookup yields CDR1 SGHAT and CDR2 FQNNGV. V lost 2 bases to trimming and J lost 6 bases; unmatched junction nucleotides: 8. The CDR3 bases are TGTGCCAGCAGCTTATCCCGGGGGGGCAGGTCCGGGGAGCTGTTTTTT. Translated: CASSLSRGGRSGELFF.

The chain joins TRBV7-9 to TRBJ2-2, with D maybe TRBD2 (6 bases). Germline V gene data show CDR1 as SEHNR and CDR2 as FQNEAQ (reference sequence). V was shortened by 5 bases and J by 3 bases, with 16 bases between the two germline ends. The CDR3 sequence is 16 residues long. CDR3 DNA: TGTGCCAGCAGCGTGACCGGGACTCCCCACACCGGGGAGCTGTTTTTT. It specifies CASSVTGTPHTGELFF.